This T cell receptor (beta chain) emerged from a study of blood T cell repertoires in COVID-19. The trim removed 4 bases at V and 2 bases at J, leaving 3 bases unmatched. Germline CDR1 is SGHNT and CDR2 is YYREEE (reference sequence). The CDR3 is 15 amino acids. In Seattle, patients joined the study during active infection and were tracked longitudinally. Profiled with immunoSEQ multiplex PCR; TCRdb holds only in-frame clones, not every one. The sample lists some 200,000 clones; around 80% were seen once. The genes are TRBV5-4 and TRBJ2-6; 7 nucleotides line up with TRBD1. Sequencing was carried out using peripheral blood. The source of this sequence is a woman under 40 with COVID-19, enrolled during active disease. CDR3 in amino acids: CASSRGHPGANVLTF. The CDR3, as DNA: TGTGCCAGCAGCAGGGGGCATCCTGGGGCCAACGTCCTGACTTTC.